Following are 2 T cell receptor beta chains from one sample sequenced in a study of T-cell memory formation after mild COVID-19. One entry per CDR3 protein results from TCRdb running MiXCR on the 5' RACE reads. The repertoire holds 350,000 to 450,000 distinct CDR3 sequences, with over 15% as singletons. The sequenced sample consisted of PBMCs or a T cell subset sorted from them (not recorded which). These receptors were obtained from an adult woman who had mild COVID-19 (a few samples of this study predate the infection). Cell type and time point are not known.

Only a few counts were recorded for this clonotype. V is TRBV12-3 or TRBV12-4 and J is TRBJ1-1; D unclear. The CDR3 is made up of 11 amino acids. The ends were cut back, 7 bases at V and 5 bases at J, with 8 bases in the middle. As DNA, the CDR3 is TGTGCCAGCACTTTTACAACTGAAGCTTTCTTT. It specifies CASTFTTEAFF.

The V and J genes are TRBV4-2 and TRBJ2-2; 10 positions match TRBD2. CDR3 size: 16 residues. The V and J ends lost 0 bases and 9 bases, in that order; junction bases with no gene match: 7. Germline values: CDR1 LGHNA, CDR2 YNFKEQ. DNA of the CDR3: TGTGCCAGCAGCCAAGATCCAGCGGGGGGGACCCGGGAGCTGTTTTTT. It yields the protein CASSQDPAGGTRELFF.